This T cell receptor (beta chain) came from a study of blood T cell repertoires in COVID-19. Study summary: Acute and convalescent COVID-19 specimens originated in the United States, Italy and Spain. PBMCs, B-cell-depleted T cells, or T cells provided the cDNA or gDNA that made up the material.

Participants came from about 24 US areas, aged roughly 18 to 89 years. Cohorts were determined from participant-reported clinical history. Profiled with immunoSEQ multiplex PCR; TCRdb holds only in-frame clones, not every one. The sample has 150,000 to 200,000 clones, just over 85% seen once. This CDR3 has 15 residues. CDR1 and CDR2 (germline): SGHTA, FQGNSA. Trimming shortened V by 3 bases and J by 4 bases, and 15 bases separated the two germline ends. The chain employs TRBV7-2 and TRBJ1-1; a weak D match, TRBD1 (5 bases). The sequencing input was PBMCs or T cells enriched from blood (not recorded which). The source is a woman aged 18 to 35 who had recovered from COVID-19. CDR3 sequence reads: CASSFPTGVGTEAFF. The CDR3 DNA sequence: TGTGCCAGCAGCTTCCCCACGGGGGTAGGCACTGAAGCTTTCTTT.